What follows are 23 T cell receptor beta chains derived from one specimen sequenced in a study of blood T cells in healthy people across ages. The second PCR ran roughly 7 to 11 cycles with a sample-barcoded 5' primer and J-beta primers. In TCRdb, the 5' RACE reads were re-called with MiXCR into one record per CDR3 protein. The sample holds 1.5 million or so distinct CDR3 sequences, around 42% seen once. Sequences were obtained from blood. Source of these receptors: a woman aged 18-29 years in good health.

The rearrangement uses TRBV5-1 and TRBJ1-4, with unresolved D. Germline lookup yields CDR1 SGHRS and CDR2 YFSETQ. V lost 3 bases, J lost 12 bases, and 12 bases lay in between. This CDR3 spans 12 amino acids. For the CDR3, the DNA is TGCGCCAGCAGCTCGGCCGGGAGGGAACTGTTTTTT. This codes for CASSSAGRELFF.

CDR3 in amino acids: CASAPGQGEGGYTF. As DNA, the CDR3 is TGTGCCAGCGCTCCGGGACAGGGGGAAGGTGGCTACACCTTC. The J gene is TRBJ1-2, the V gene TRBV7-3, with 11 bases that match TRBD1. The germline CDR1 and CDR2 sequences are SGHTA and FQGTGA. V shed 8 bases and J 7 bases; nucleotides not matched to a gene: 9. This CDR3 has 14 residues.

The chain links TRBV4-2 to TRBJ1-6; 8 bases line up with TRBD1. This CDR3 is 18 amino acids long. The junction had 13 bases not matched to a gene; V was cut back by 0 bases and J by 9 bases. Per the germline V gene, CDR1 is LGHNA and CDR2 is YNFKEQ. CDR3 sequence reads: CASSQDRQGLQNLSPLHF. DNA for the CDR3: TGTGCCAGCAGCCAAGATCGACAGGGGCTGCAGAACCTTTCACCCCTCCACTTT.

This sequence joins TRBV11-2 and TRBJ2-3; D unclear. This CDR3 region has 13 residues. The germline CDR1 and CDR2 sequences are SGHAT and FQNNGV. The germline V and J ends were trimmed by 1 base and 9 bases, with 11 bases remaining between them. This CDR3 reads CASSLGKGTTQYF. As DNA, the CDR3 is TGTGCCAGCAGCTTAGGAAAGGGCACGACGCAGTATTTT.

The chain is built from TRBV24-1 and TRBJ1-5, with TRBD1 matching over 7 bases. There are 13 residues in the CDR3. Germline V gene sequence: CDR1 KGHDR, CDR2 SFDVKD. J was trimmed by 6 bases and V by 10 bases; bases with no gene match: 8. The CDR3 spells CATSDRVAQPQHF. Here the CDR3 DNA reads TGTGCCACGAGCGACAGGGTGGCTCAGCCCCAGCATTTT.

With respect to this clonotype: This sequence may be a read error, since a much larger clone differs from it by one base. The chain joins TRBV29-1 to TRBJ2-1, with 10 nucleotides matching TRBD2. CDR1 is SQVTM, CDR2 ANQGSEA, per germline. J lost 13 bases, V lost 5 bases, and 8 bases had no gene match. This CDR3 spans 12 amino acids. CDR3 sequence (DNA): TGCAGCGTTCTAGCGGGAGAGGAGACCCAGTTCTTC. Encoded protein: CSVLAGEETQFF.

The CDR3 spells CASTSSAGGRETQYF. Written as DNA, the CDR3 is TGTGCCAGCACCTCTTCCGCAGGGGGAAGGGAGACCCAGTACTTC. V gene TRBV7-9 combines with J gene TRBJ2-5; TRBD1 aligns across 7 bases. Trimming took 7 bases from V and 5 from J; bases not matched to a gene: 13. CDR3 length equals 15 residues. The germline CDR1 and CDR2 sequences are SEHNR and FQNEAQ (reference sequence). Full variable domain (missing parts from reference TRBV7-9 and TRBJ2-5): DTGVSQNPRHKITKRGQNVTFRCDPISEHNRLYWYRQTLGQGPEFLTYFQNEAQLEKSRLLSDRFSAERPKGSFSTLEIQRTEQGDSAMYLCASTSSAGGRETQYFGPGTRLLVL.

In this sample, this clonotype turned up many times. The rearrangement uses TRBV29-1 and TRBJ2-1; TRBD1 matches at 9 bases. The trim removed 6 bases at V and 6 bases at J, leaving 9 bases unmatched. Per germline, CDR1 SQVTM and CDR2 ANQGSEA. This CDR3 has 14 amino acids. The CDR3 spells CSVAPGDRANEQFF. In DNA form, the CDR3 reads TGCAGCGTCGCTCCGGGGGACAGGGCCAATGAGCAGTTCTTC.

This clonotype appeared many times. CDR3 in amino acids: CAISTLQGDSYNEQFF. The CDR3 DNA reads as TGTGCCATCAGCACCCTCCAGGGGGACTCCTACAATGAGCAGTTCTTC. The chain couples TRBV10-3 to TRBJ2-1, with 7 bases matching TRBD1. J gave up 0 bases and V 6 bases, and 8 bases lay outside the gene matches. The CDR3 runs to 16 residues. CDR1 ENHRY and CDR2 SYGVKD come from the germline V gene.

The chain combines TRBV20-1 with TRBJ2-7; TRBD1 matches at 7 bases. This CDR3 has 11 residues. CDR1 DFQATT and CDR2 SNEGSKA come from the germline V gene (reference sequence). The CDR3 nucleotides read TGCAGAAAGACAGGGTCCTACGAGCAGTACTTC. It is translated as CRKTGSYEQYF.

The chain employs TRBV5-1 and TRBJ2-5; 8 nucleotides match TRBD2. Germline V gene sequence: CDR1 SGHRS, CDR2 YFSETQ. Unmatched junction bases numbered 4, after V lost 0 bases and J lost 3 bases. The CDR3 runs 15 residues. CDR3 amino acids: CASSLAGGAEETQYF. DNA for the CDR3: TGCGCCAGCAGCTTGGCGGGGGGGGCTGAAGAGACCCAGTACTTC.

The V and J genes are TRBV30 and TRBJ2-1; unclear D gene. CDR1 is GTSNPN, CDR2 SVGIG, per germline (reference sequence). The CDR3 loop spans 14 amino acids. Deletions cut 2 bases from V and 5 bases from J, with 13 bases between. The CDR3 sequence is CAWSRVNPDNEQFF. The CDR3 DNA sequence: TGTGCCTGGAGTCGAGTTAATCCCGACAATGAGCAGTTCTTC.

On this clonotype: A much larger clonotype is one base distant, so this may be a read error. This chain connects TRBV19 to TRBJ1-6; tentative D call: TRBD1 (6 bases). Between the trimmed V and J ends, which lost 3 bases and 7 bases, there was a span of 16 bases. CDR1 and CDR2 from the germline V gene are LNHDA and SQIVND (reference sequence). The CDR3 has 16 amino acids. CDR3 in DNA: TGTGCCAGTAGTATCCCCGCAGGGGCCGGGAATTCACCCCTCCACTTT. Translation: CASSIPAGAGNSPLHF.

The table lists this clonotype with a few counts. The chain's CDR3 is CASSFVGARGWEQFF. CDR3 DNA: TGTGCCAGCAGTTTTGTGGGGGCGCGAGGATGGGAGCAGTTCTTC. The V and J genes are TRBV12-3 or TRBV12-4 and TRBJ2-1; TRBD1 might be the D (6 bases). This CDR3 spans 15 amino acids. The germline V and J ends were trimmed by 3 bases and 10 bases, with 19 bases remaining between them.

V gene TRBV4-1 combines with J gene TRBJ2-7; D is unclear. This CDR3 is built from 13 residues. Trimming stripped 2 bases from V and 3 bases from J, with 8 bases between. CDR1 is MGHRA and CDR2 is YSYEKL in the germline V gene. In DNA form, the CDR3 reads TGCGCCAGCAGCCAACGAGAAAACTACGAGCAGTACTTC. Translation: CASSQRENYEQYF.

This clonotype was counted a few times. J is TRBJ2-5 and V is TRBV18, with D perhaps assigned TRBD1 or TRBD2 (5 bases each). V shed 3 bases and J shed 0 bases, with 11 bases lying between them. CDR3 length: 15 residues. Germline V lookup: CDR1 KGHSH, CDR2 LQKENI. The DNA for the CDR3 is TGTGCCAGCTCACCGACCGGGGCTTACCAAGAGACCCAGTACTTC. Its protein is CASSPTGAYQETQYF. Using reference TRBV18 and TRBJ2-5 for the parts outside the CDR3, the full variable domain is NAGVMQNPRHLVRRRGQEARLRCSPMKGHSHVYWYRQLPEEGLKFMVYLQKENIIDESGMPKERFSAEFPKEGPSILRIQQVVRGDSAAYFCASSPTGAYQETQYFGPGTRLLVL.

A single count supports this clonotype. This clone may be a read error of a much larger clone one base away. Because it lacks the conserved phenylalanine or tryptophan at the end, this CDR3 is likely a read error. This chain links TRBV27 with TRBJ1-2, with no clear D. The length of the CDR3 is 12 residues. CDR1 and CDR2 (germline): MNHEY, SMNVEV (reference sequence). V was clipped by 4 bases and J by 4 bases, with 7 bases between them. The CDR3 sequence is CASSSGVYGYTL. The CDR3, as DNA: TGTGCCAGCAGTTCGGGCGTCTATGGCTACACCTTG.

This clonotype was detected once. This chain connects TRBV7-3 to TRBJ1-2; D might be TRBD1 (5 bases). Deletions cut 5 bases from V and 5 bases from J, with 24 bases between. The germline V gene has CDR1 SGHTA and CDR2 FQGTGA. The CDR3 has 17 amino acids. CDR3 sequence: CASSVRDVRGFQYGYTF. DNA for the CDR3: TGTGCCAGCAGCGTAAGGGACGTACGGGGTTTTCAATATGGCTACACCTTC.

The gene calls are TRBV27 and TRBJ2-1, with 9 bases lining up with TRBD2. Germline V gene data show CDR1 as MNHEY and CDR2 as SMNVEV (reference sequence). This CDR3 is built from 15 residues. With 5 bases clipped from V and 4 bases from J, the junction kept 6 bases outside the gene matches. The CDR3 region is CASSPLAGQYNEQFF. CDR3 bases: TGTGCCAGCAGTCCGCTAGCGGGACAATACAATGAGCAGTTCTTC.

The chain combines TRBV15 with TRBJ2-5; unclear D gene. V gave up 0 bases and J gave up 6 bases, with 11 bases separating them. The CDR3 covers 14 residues. From germline, CDR1 is LNHNV and CDR2 YYDKDF (reference sequence). In DNA, the CDR3 is TGTGCCACCAGCAGAGATCTCCTGGTGCAGACCCAGTACTTC. Its protein is CATSRDLLVQTQYF.

The V gene is TRBV12-3 or TRBV12-4, the J gene TRBJ2-7; 10 bases fit TRBD1. The junction had 9 bases not matched to a gene; V was cut back by 5 bases and J by 5 bases. This CDR3 contains 15 residues. The CDR3 DNA follows: TGTGCCAGCAGTAGATTCCGGGACAGGGGCAACGAGCAGTACTTC. Amino acids: CASSRFRDRGNEQYF.

The genes are TRBV12-3 or TRBV12-4 and TRBJ1-4; D is undetermined. The V and J ends lost 3 bases and 6 bases respectively, with 5 bases between them. The CDR3 has 12 amino acids. The CDR3 loop is CASSFSDEKLFF. The CDR3 DNA reads TGTGCCAGCAGTTTTAGCGATGAAAAACTGTTTTTT.

In this sample, this clonotype turned up a few times. The gene calls are TRBV5-1 and TRBJ1-4, with D unresolved. Germline loops: CDR1 SGHRS, CDR2 YFSETQ. Trimming pared 4 bases from V and 0 bases from J, leaving 7 bases between. This CDR3 is built from 14 residues. CDR3 nucleotides: TGCGCCAGCAGCCTTCTAACAACTAATGAAAAACTGTTTTTT. This sequence encodes CASSLLTTNEKLFF. The complete variable domain, with remaining parts taken from reference TRBV5-1 and TRBJ1-4, reads KAGVTQTPRYLIKTRGQQVTLSCSPISGHRSVSWYQQTPGQGLQFLFEYFSETQRNKGNFPGRFSGRQFSNSRSEMNVSTLELGDSALYLCASSLLTTNEKLFFGSGTQLSVL.